This T cell receptor (beta chain) comes out of a study of cytomegalovirus exposure and HLA in healthy donors. Study findings and constraints: Within the 90 to 150 validation repertoires, first-cohort TCR clusters tended to co-occur, according to a later analysis. Specificity for CMV antigens was confirmed in vitro for a few of the CMV-associated chains.

The germline V gene has CDR1 GTSNPN and CDR2 SVGIG (reference sequence). CDR3 length: 15 amino acids. Trimming shortened V by 5 bases and J by 3 bases, and 19 bases separated the two germline ends. About this clone itself: What it binds is unknown.

Some clones are missing from TCRdb's copy, which holds only in-frame ones; the method was immunoSEQ multiplex PCR. Of approximately 70,000 clones detected, roughly 92% appear once; the ten largest clones hold 0.63%. V usage is TRBV30 and J usage is TRBJ1-2; the D gene is possibly TRBD1 (5 bases). The TCR sequence derives from a woman under 30 in good health and CMV-seronegative. Sequencing was carried out using PBMCs. The CDR3 coding sequence is TGTGCCTGGCGGACAATCCGCTCGGTAGACTATGGCTACACCTTC. Protein: CAWRTIRSVDYGYTF.